These 24 T cell receptor beta chains originate from one sample sequenced in a study of blood T cell repertoires in COVID-19. Method: immunoSEQ multiplex PCR; TCRdb's copy keeps in-frame clones and lacks some. The profile shows nearly 80,000 clones, roughly 85% of them singletons. The sequenced material came from peripheral blood. Receptors were obtained from a woman between 65 and 79 years old with acute or convalescent COVID-19.

V usage is TRBV20-1 and J usage is TRBJ1-5; 10 positions agree with TRBD1. CDR1 and CDR2 from the germline V gene are DFQATT and SNEGSKA (reference sequence). CDR3 length: 15 amino acids. J lost 2 bases, V lost 3 bases, and 4 bases had no gene match. The CDR3 region is CSASFGQGGNQPQHF. The CDR3 DNA is TGCAGTGCTAGTTTCGGACAGGGGGGCAATCAGCCCCAGCATTTT.

The chain recombines TRBV5-6 with TRBJ1-1; D might be TRBD1 (5 bases). Trimming removed 0 bases at V and 3 bases at J, with 15 bases between. There are 16 residues in the CDR3. Looked up from germline, CDR1 is SGHDT and CDR2 is YYEEEE. CDR3 sequence (DNA): TGTGCCAGCAGCTTGGCCGGGGGAGAGCGATACACTGAAGCTTTCTTT. It encodes CASSLAGGERYTEAFF.

The chain couples TRBV4-1 to TRBJ2-7; a possible D gene is TRBD2 (5 bases). This CDR3 comprises 14 residues. The V end was cut by 2 bases, the J end by 6 bases, with 14 bases between. Germline loops: CDR1 MGHRA, CDR2 YSYEKL. CDR3 amino acids: CASSQIGEGLEQYF. The CDR3 DNA is TGCGCCAGCAGCCAAATAGGAGAGGGTCTCGAGCAGTACTTC.

The chain recombines TRBV7-9 with TRBJ2-2, with 9 nucleotides matching TRBD1. The CDR3 is 13 residues long. The trim removed 10 bases at V and 5 bases at J, leaving 5 bases unmatched. Germline V gene data show CDR1 as SEHNR and CDR2 as FQNEAQ (reference sequence). CDR3: CATRDRETGELFF. DNA for the CDR3: TGTGCCACCCGGGACAGGGAGACCGGGGAGCTGTTTTTT. The full variable domain, its missing parts supplied by reference TRBV7-9 and TRBJ2-2, is DTGVSQNPRHKITKRGQNVTFRCDPISEHNRLYWYRQTLGQGPEFLTYFQNEAQLEKSRLLSDRFSAERPKGSFSTLEIQRTEQGDSAMYLCATRDRETGELFFGEGSRLTVL.

The genes are TRBV2 and TRBJ2-1; D uncertain. The germline gives CDR1 SNHLY, CDR2 FYNNEI. Deletions cut 1 base from V and 10 bases from J, with 5 bases between. This CDR3 contains 11 residues. CDR3 in amino acids: CASSEVLEQFF. CDR3 bases: TGTGCCAGCAGTGAAGTACTAGAGCAGTTCTTC.

J is TRBJ1-1 and V is TRBV29-1; D gene uncertain. This CDR3 comprises 13 residues. Trimming shortened V by 6 bases and J by 1 base, and 12 bases separated the two germline ends. CDR1 is SQVTM, CDR2 ANQGSEA, per germline. The CDR3 loop reads CSVTGFRNTEAFF. CDR3 coding DNA: TGCAGCGTCACGGGGTTCAGGAACACTGAAGCTTTCTTT.

The V call is TRBV30, the J call TRBJ2-5; D might be TRBD2 (5 bases). The CDR3 consists of 14 residues. The germline CDR1 and CDR2 sequences are GTSNPN and SVGIG (reference sequence). V was pared by 2 bases and J by 5 bases, with 15 bases between. CDR3 nucleotide sequence: TGTGCCTGGAGTCGTGGGAGCGGATCGGAGACCCAGTACTTC. This gives the protein CAWSRGSGSETQYF.

V and J are TRBV29-1 and TRBJ2-5; the D is unclear. The CDR3 has 11 amino acids. Trimming shortened V by 2 bases and J by 4 bases, and 5 bases separated the two germline ends. The germline gives CDR1 SQVTM, CDR2 ANQGSEA. The DNA for the CDR3 is TGCAGCGTTGAATATTCAGAGACCCAGTACTTC. The encoded protein is CSVEYSETQYF.

The V gene is TRBV6-2 or TRBV6-3, the J gene TRBJ2-3, with 10 bases fitting TRBD1. Trimming removed 4 bases from V and 3 bases from J; junction bases left unmatched: 1. The CDR3 is 14 amino acids. Per germline, CDR1 MNHEY and CDR2 SVGEGT. CDR3 amino acids: CASSLGQGTDTQYF. The CDR3 nucleotides read TGTGCCAGCAGTTTGGGACAGGGGACAGATACGCAGTATTTT.

This clone was recorded a few times. V is TRBV6-5 and J is TRBJ1-1; D is uncertain. V lost 2 bases, J lost 0 bases, and 7 bases lay in between. Germline CDR1 reads MNHEY; CDR2 reads SVGAGI. This CDR3 contains 14 residues. CDR3 protein: CASSYREMNTEAFF. DNA for the CDR3: TGTGCCAGCAGTTACCGCGAGATGAACACTGAAGCTTTCTTT.

The genes are TRBV5-1 and TRBJ1-4; D gene ambiguous. Trimming shortened V by 2 bases and J by 5 bases, and 10 bases separated the two germline ends. Germline loops: CDR1 SGHRS, CDR2 YFSETQ. This CDR3 comprises 14 residues. The CDR3 spells CASSFLSLNEKLFF. CDR3 bases: TGCGCCAGCAGCTTCTTGAGCTTAAATGAAAAACTGTTTTTT.

The chain carries TRBV10-3 and TRBJ2-4, with 9 bases fitting TRBD2. The germline gives CDR1 ENHRY, CDR2 SYGVKD. The trim removed 0 bases at V and 1 base at J, leaving 7 bases unmatched. The CDR3 has 18 amino acids. The CDR3 spells CAISESGAGGPAKNIQYF. In DNA form, the CDR3 reads TGTGCCATCAGTGAGTCGGGGGCGGGAGGGCCCGCCAAAAACATTCAGTACTTC.

This chain connects TRBV12-3 or TRBV12-4 to TRBJ1-2; 7 bases fit TRBD1. The length of the CDR3 is 13 residues. J gave up 7 bases and V 5 bases, and 7 bases lay outside the gene matches. CDR3 protein: CASSQQGFRGYTF. The CDR3, as DNA: TGTGCCAGCAGTCAACAGGGGTTTCGTGGCTACACCTTC.

This chain connects TRBV25-1 to TRBJ2-1, with 7 bases matching TRBD1. CDR1 MGHDK and CDR2 SYGVNS come from the germline V gene. This CDR3 is 14 amino acids long. V dropped 4 bases and J dropped 3; count of bases not matched to a gene: 3. The CDR3 DNA sequence: TGTGCCAGCAGTGTGGCAGGGGGCTACAATGAGCAGTTCTTC. As protein: CASSVAGGYNEQFF.

The chain links TRBV10-1 to TRBJ2-2; TRBD1 agrees at 8 bases. Trimming at V came to 8 bases and at J to 7 bases, leaving 9 bases not matched to a gene. Germline CDR1 and CDR2: WNHNN and SYGVQD (reference sequence). The CDR3 extends over 14 amino acids. CDR3: CASGPDRVVGELFF. CDR3 DNA sequence: TGCGCCAGCGGGCCGGACAGGGTGGTCGGGGAGCTGTTTTTT.

The chain employs TRBV6-5 and TRBJ2-7; D perhaps matches TRBD2 (6 bases). Germline V gives CDR1 MNHEY, CDR2 SVGAGI. The CDR3 is 13 residues long. V lost 4 bases and J lost 3, with 10 bases in between. The CDR3 nucleotides are TGTGCCAGCAGTTCGACTAGTAACTACGAGCAGTACTTC. Translated: CASSSTSNYEQYF.

J is TRBJ1-6 and V is TRBV27, with D perhaps matching TRBD1 (5 bases). Germline V CDR1 and CDR2: MNHEY, SMNVEV (reference sequence). V lost 7 bases, J lost 9 bases, and 19 bases lay in between. There are 15 residues in the CDR3. The CDR3 loop reads CASTLGGVMLSPLHF. In DNA, the CDR3 is TGTGCCAGCACCCTGGGGGGAGTCATGCTTTCACCCCTCCACTTT.

V gene TRBV6-1 combines with J gene TRBJ2-5, with D perhaps TRBD2 (6 bases). The CDR3 is made up of 15 amino acids. Trimming removed 3 bases at V and 12 bases at J, with 23 bases between. Looked up from germline, CDR1 is MNHNS and CDR2 is SASEGT. The CDR3: CASSEFSGRRIKEYF. For the CDR3, the DNA is TGTGCCAGCAGTGAGTTTAGTGGGAGGAGGATTAAGGAGTACTTC.

CDR3 residues: CSVQAASSGNTIYF. Here the CDR3 DNA reads TGCAGCGTTCAGGCCGCGAGCTCTGGAAACACCATATATTTT. J is TRBJ1-3 and V is TRBV29-1, with D hard to call. With 5 bases removed from V and 0 bases from J, the gap between germline ends came to 11 bases. Germline V CDR1 and CDR2: SQVTM, ANQGSEA. This CDR3 region has 14 residues.

V usage is TRBV5-1 and J usage is TRBJ1-1; D not certain. Germline V gene sequence: CDR1 SGHRS, CDR2 YFSETQ. The V and J ends lost 0 bases and 0 bases respectively, with 9 bases between them. This CDR3 is built from 15 residues. The DNA of the CDR3 is TGCGCCAGCAGCTTGGCCGGCAGGATGAACACTGAAGCTTTCTTT. It is translated as CASSLAGRMNTEAFF.

The chain recombines TRBV7-9 with TRBJ2-7; D is perhaps TRBD1 (6 bases). The V gene's germline CDR1 is SEHNR and CDR2 FQNEAQ (reference sequence). The CDR3 is made up of 13 amino acids. With 5 bases removed from V and 2 bases from J, the gap between germline ends came to 10 bases. The CDR3 here is CASSLAGAYEQYF. Here the CDR3 DNA reads TGTGCCAGCAGCCTGGCAGGGGCCTACGAGCAGTACTTC.

The chain has TRBV2 and TRBJ2-5; 10 bases are shared with TRBD1. The germline gives CDR1 SNHLY, CDR2 FYNNEI. V was pared by 5 bases and J by 4 bases, with 10 bases of the junction left unmatched. This CDR3 is 16 amino acids long. The CDR3 sequence is CASSRTGTGVLETQYF. CDR3 nucleotides: TGTGCCAGCAGTCGGACCGGGACAGGGGTCTTAGAGACCCAGTACTTC.

This chain uses TRBV19 with TRBJ2-1, with a possible D match to TRBD1 (5 bases). The CDR3 loop spans 13 amino acids. Germline CDR1 and CDR2: LNHDA and SQIVND (reference sequence). The V and J ends lost 6 bases and 5 bases respectively, with 11 bases between them. This CDR3 is CASSEQVNNEQFF. CDR3 nucleotides: TGTGCCAGTAGCGAACAGGTGAACAATGAGCAGTTCTTC.

CDR3 nucleotides: TGTGCCAGCAGTTACGCAGGGGCCCAAGAGACCCAGTACTTC. Amino acids: CASSYAGAQETQYF. This chain links TRBV6-5 with TRBJ2-5; a weak D match, TRBD1 (6 bases). V lost 2 bases to trimming and J lost 1 base, with 8 bases between them. Germline V CDR1 and CDR2: MNHEY, SVGAGI. The CDR3 spans 14 residues.